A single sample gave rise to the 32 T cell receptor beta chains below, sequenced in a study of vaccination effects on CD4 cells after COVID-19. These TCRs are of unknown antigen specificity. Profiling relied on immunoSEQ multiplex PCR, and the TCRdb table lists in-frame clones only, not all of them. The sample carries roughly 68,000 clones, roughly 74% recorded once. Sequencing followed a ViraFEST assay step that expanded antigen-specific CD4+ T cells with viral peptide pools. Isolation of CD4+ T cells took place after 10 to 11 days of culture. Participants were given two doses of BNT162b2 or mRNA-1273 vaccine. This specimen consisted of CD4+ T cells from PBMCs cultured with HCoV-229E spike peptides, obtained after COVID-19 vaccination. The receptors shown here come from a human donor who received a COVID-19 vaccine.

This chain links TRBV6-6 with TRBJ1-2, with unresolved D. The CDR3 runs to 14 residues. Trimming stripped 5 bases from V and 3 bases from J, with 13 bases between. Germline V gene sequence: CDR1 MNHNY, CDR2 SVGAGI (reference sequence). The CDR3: CASSGPNWDYGYTF. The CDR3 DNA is TGTGCCAGCAGTGGCCCGAATTGGGACTATGGCTACACCTTC.

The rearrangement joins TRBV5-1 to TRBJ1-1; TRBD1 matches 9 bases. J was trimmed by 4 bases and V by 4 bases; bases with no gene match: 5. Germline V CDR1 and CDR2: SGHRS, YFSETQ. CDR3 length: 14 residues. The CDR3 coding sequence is TGCGCCAGCAGCGGGGGACAGGGAGTCACTGAAGCTTTCTTT. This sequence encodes CASSGGQGVTEAFF.

This chain's CDR3 is CASSLKEGVRAFF. The CDR3 nucleotides are TGTGCCAGCTCACTCAAGGAGGGAGTGAGAGCTTTCTTT. The chain employs TRBV18 and TRBJ1-1, with D uncertain. Germline CDR1 reads KGHSH; CDR2 reads LQKENI. The V and J ends lost 4 bases and 10 bases respectively, with 16 bases between them. The CDR3 sequence is 13 residues long. The full variable domain, completed using reference TRBV18 and TRBJ1-1, is NAGVMQNPRHLVRRRGQEARLRCSPMKGHSHVYWYRQLPEEGLKFMVYLQKENIIDESGMPKERFSAEFPKEGPSILRIQQVVRGDSAAYFCASSLKEGVRAFFGQGTRLTVV.

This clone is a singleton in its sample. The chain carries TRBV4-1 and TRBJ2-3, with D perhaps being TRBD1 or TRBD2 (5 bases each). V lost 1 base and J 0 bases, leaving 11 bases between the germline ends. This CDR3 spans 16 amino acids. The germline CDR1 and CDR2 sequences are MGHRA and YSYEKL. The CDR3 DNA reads TGCGCCAGCAGCCAAGTCCACAGGAGGAGCACAGATACGCAGTATTTT. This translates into CASSQVHRRSTDTQYF.

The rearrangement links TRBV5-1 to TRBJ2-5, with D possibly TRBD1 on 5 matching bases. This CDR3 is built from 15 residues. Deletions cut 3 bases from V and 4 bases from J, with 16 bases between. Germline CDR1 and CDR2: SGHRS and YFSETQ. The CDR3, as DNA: TGCGCCAGCAGCTCCACCCTGACAGAACTAGAGACCCAGTACTTC. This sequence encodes CASSSTLTELETQYF.

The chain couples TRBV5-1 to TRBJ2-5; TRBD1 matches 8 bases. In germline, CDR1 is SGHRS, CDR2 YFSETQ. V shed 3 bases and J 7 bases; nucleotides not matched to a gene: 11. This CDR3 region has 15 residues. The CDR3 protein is CASSWGGQGSWTQYF. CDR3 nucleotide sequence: TGCGCCAGCAGCTGGGGAGGACAGGGATCCTGGACCCAGTACTTC.

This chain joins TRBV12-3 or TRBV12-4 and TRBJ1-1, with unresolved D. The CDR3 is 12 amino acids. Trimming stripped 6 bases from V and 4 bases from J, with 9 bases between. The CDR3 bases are TGTGCCAGCAGCTGGTCGGTCACTGAAGCTTTCTTT. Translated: CASSWSVTEAFF.

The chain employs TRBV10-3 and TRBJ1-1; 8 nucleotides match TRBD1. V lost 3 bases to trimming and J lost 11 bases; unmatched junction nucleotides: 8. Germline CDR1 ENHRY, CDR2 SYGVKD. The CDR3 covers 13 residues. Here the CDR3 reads CAISDPDRERAFF. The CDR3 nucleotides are TGTGCCATCAGTGACCCGGACAGGGAAAGGGCTTTCTTT.

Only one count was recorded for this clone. CDR3 region: CASSFPVRVLNGYTF. In nucleotides, the CDR3 is TGTGCCAGCAGCTTTCCCGTGCGGGTTTTAAATGGCTACACCTTC. This rearrangement joins TRBV7-9 to TRBJ1-2; D gene ambiguous. Germline values: CDR1 SEHNR, CDR2 FQNEAQ (reference sequence). V lost 3 bases and J lost 6, with 17 bases in between. The CDR3 sequence is 15 residues long.

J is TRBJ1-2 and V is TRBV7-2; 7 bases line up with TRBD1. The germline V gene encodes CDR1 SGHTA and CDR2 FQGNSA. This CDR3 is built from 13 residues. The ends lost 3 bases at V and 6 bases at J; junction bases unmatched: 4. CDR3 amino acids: CASSFPRGNGYTF. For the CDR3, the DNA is TGTGCCAGCAGCTTCCCCAGGGGGAATGGCTACACCTTC.

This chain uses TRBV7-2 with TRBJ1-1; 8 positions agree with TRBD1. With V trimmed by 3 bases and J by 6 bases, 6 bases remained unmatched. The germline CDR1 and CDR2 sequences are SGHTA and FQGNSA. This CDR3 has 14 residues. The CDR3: CASSFTWTGSEAFF. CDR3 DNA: TGTGCCAGCAGCTTCACCTGGACAGGGTCTGAAGCTTTCTTT.

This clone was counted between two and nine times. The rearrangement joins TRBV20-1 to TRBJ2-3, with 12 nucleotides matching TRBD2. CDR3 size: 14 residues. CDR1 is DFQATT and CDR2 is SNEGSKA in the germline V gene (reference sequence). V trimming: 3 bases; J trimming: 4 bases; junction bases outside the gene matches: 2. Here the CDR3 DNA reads TGCAGTGCTAGTCTAGCGGGGGGGCCAGATACGCAGTATTTT. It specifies CSASLAGGPDTQYF.

The CDR3, as DNA: TGTGCCTGGAGTGTATCCGGCGAGACCCAGTACTTC. It yields the protein CAWSVSGETQYF. The rearrangement uses TRBV30 and TRBJ2-5; D not resolved. Germline V gene sequence: CDR1 GTSNPN, CDR2 SVGIG (reference sequence). The CDR3 sequence is 12 residues long. Trimming took off 0 bases at V and 5 bases at J, with 7 bases between the two ends.

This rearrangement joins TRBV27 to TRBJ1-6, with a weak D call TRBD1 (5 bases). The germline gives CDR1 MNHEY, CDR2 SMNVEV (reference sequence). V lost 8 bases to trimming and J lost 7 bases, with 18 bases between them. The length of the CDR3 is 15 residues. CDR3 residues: CASSPGAVANSPLHF. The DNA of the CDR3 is TGTGCCAGCTCACCTGGGGCAGTCGCAAATTCACCCCTCCACTTT.

The CDR3 DNA is TGTGCCAGCAGTTACGACAGTAAAATAGCTTTCTTT. This gives the protein CASSYDSKIAFF. The chain carries TRBV6-2 or TRBV6-3 and TRBJ1-1; a possible D gene is TRBD1 (5 bases). The ends were cut back, 2 bases at V and 10 bases at J, with 11 bases in the middle. The length of the CDR3 is 12 residues. Germline loops: CDR1 MNHEY, CDR2 SVGEGT.

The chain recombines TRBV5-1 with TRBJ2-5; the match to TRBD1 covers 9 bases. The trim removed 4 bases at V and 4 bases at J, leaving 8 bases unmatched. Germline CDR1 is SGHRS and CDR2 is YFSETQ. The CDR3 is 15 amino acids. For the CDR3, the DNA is TGCGCCAGCAGCGCTAGGACAGGGGTCGGAGAGACCCAGTACTTC. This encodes CASSARTGVGETQYF.

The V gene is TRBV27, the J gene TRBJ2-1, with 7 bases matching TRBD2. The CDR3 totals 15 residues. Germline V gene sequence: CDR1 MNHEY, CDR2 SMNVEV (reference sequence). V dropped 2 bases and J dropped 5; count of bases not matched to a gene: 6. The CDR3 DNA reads TGTGCCAGCAGTTTAGAGCGGGGAATAAACAATGAGCAGTTCTTC. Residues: CASSLERGINNEQFF.

CDR3 nucleotides: TGCGCCAGCAGCCACGATACAACGACCGGGGAGCTGTTTTTT. It is translated as CASSHDTTTGELFF. The chain has TRBV5-1 and TRBJ2-2, with D unclear. The CDR3 is 14 residues long. CDR1 and CDR2 from the germline V gene are SGHRS and YFSETQ. V lost 4 bases to trimming and J lost 5 bases, with 12 bases between them.

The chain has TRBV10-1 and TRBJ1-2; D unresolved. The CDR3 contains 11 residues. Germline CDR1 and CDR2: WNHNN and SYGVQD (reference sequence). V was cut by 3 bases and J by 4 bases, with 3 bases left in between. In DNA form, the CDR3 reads TGCGCCAGCAGTGACGGCTATGGCTACACCTTC. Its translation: CASSDGYGYTF.

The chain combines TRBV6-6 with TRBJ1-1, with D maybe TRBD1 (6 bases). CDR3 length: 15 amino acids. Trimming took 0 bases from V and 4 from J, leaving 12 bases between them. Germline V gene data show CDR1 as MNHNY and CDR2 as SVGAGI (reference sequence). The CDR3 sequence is CASSYSRQGPTEAFF. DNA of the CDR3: TGTGCCAGCAGTTACTCAAGGCAGGGGCCCACTGAAGCTTTCTTT.

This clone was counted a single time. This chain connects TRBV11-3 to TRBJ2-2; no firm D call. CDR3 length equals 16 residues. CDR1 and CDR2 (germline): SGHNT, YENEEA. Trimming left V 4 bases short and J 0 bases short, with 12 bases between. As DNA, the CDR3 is TGTGCCAGCAGCTCAGACGGATTTTCGAACACCGGGGAGCTGTTTTTT. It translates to CASSSDGFSNTGELFF.

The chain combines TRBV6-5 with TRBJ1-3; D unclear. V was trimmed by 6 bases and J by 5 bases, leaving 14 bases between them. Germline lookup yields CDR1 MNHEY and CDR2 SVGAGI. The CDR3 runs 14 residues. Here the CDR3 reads CASSQRENRNTIYF. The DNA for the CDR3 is TGTGCCAGCAGCCAGAGAGAAAATCGAAACACCATATATTTT.

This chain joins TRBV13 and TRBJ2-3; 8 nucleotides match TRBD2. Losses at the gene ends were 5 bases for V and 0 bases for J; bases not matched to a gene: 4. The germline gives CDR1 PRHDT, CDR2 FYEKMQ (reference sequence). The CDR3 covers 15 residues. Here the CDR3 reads CASSPLAGSTDTQYF. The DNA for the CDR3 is TGTGCCAGCAGCCCCTTAGCGGGGAGCACAGATACGCAGTATTTT.

This CDR3 reads CASAKSGTGGEQYV. In DNA form, the CDR3 reads TGTGCTAGTGCCAAATCCGGGACAGGGGGCGAGCAGTACGTC. The V gene is TRBV12-5, the J gene TRBJ2-7; the match to TRBD1 covers 11 bases. Germline V gives CDR1 LGHNT, CDR2 FRNRAP. CDR3 length equals 14 residues. V lost 7 bases, J lost 6 bases, and 8 bases stayed unmatched.

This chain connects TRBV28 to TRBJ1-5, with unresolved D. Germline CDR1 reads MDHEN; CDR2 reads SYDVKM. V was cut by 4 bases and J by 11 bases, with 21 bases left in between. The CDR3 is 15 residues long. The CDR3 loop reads CASSSPGTFGNAQHF. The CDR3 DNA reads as TGTGCCAGCAGTTCCCCGGGAACCTTCGGGAATGCCCAGCATTTT.

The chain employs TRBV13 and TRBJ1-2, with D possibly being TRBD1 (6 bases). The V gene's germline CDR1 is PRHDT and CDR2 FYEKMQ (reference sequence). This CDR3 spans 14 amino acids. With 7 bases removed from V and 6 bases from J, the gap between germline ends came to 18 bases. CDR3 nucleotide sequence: TGTGCCAGCACCCGAACGGGGGGCGTCCATGGCTACACCTTC. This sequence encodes CASTRTGGVHGYTF.

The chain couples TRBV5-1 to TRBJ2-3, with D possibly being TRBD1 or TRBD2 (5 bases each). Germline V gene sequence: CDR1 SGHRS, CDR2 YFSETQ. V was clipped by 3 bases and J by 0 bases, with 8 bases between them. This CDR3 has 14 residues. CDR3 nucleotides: TGCGCCAGCAGCTCATGGGACAGCACAGATACGCAGTATTTT. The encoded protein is CASSSWDSTDTQYF.

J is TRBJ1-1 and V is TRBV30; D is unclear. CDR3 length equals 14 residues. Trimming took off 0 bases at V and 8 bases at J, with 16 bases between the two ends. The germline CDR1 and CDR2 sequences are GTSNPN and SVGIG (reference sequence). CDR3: CAWSVRGHSREAFF. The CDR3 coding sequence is TGTGCCTGGAGTGTACGGGGTCACAGCCGAGAAGCTTTCTTT.

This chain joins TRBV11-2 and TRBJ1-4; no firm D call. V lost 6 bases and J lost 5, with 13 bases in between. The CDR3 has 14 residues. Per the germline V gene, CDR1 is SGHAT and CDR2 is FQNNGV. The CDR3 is CASSYFNVNEKLFF. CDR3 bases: TGTGCCAGCAGTTACTTTAACGTCAATGAAAAACTGTTTTTT.

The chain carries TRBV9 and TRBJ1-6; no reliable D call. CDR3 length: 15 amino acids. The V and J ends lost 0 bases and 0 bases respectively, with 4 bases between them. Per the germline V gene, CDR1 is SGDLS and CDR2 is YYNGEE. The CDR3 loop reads CASSVASSYNSPLHF. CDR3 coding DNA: TGTGCCAGCAGCGTAGCGAGCTCCTATAATTCACCCCTCCACTTT.

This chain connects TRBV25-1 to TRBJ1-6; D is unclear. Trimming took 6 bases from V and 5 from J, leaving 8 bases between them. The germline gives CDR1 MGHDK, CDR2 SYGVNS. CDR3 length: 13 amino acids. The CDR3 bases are TGTGCCAGCAGAAACAGTGATAATTCACCCCTCCACTTT. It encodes CASRNSDNSPLHF.

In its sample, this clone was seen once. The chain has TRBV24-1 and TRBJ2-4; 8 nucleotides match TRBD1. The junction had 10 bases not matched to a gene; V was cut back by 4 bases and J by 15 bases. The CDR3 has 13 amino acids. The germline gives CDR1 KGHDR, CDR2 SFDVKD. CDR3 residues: CATSDPGTGLRYF. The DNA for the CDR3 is TGTGCCACCAGTGACCCCGGGACAGGTCTTCGGTACTTC.